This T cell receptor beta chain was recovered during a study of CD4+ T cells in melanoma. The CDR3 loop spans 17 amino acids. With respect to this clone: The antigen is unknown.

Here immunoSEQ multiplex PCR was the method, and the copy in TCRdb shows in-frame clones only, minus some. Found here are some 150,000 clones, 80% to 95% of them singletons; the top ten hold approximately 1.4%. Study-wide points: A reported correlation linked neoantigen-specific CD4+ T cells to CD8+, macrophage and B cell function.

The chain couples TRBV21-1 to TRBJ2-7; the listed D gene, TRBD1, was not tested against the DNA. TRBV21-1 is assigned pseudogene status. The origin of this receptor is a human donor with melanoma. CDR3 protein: CASSTRDRRFISYEQYF. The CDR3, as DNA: TGTGCCAGCAGCACGCGGGACAGGAGATTTATATCCTACGAGCAGTACTTC.